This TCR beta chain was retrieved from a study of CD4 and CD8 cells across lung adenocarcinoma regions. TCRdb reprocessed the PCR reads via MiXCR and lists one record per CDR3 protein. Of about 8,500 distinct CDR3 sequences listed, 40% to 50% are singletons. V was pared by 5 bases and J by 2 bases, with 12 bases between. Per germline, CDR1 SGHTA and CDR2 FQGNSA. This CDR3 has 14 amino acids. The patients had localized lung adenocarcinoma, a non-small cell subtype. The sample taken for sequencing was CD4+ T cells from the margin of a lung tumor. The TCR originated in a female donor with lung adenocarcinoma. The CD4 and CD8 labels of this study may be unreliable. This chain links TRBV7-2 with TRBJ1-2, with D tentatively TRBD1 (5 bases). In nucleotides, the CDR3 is TGTGCCAGCAGCCCCCGAGAGGGGAACTATGGCTACACCTTC. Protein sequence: CASSPREGNYGYTF. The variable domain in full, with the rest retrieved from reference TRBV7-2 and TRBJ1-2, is GAGVSQSPSNKVTEKGKDVELRCDPISGHTALYWYRQSLGQGLEFLIYFQGNSAPDKSGLPSDRFSAERTGGSVSTLTIQRTQQEDSAVYLCASSPREGNYGYTFGSGTRLTVV.